This is a list of T cell receptor beta chains from one sample in a study of CD8 T cells in Susac syndrome. Using its own MiXCR run on the immunoSEQ multiplex PCR reads, TCRdb lists one record per CDR3 protein. This table has around 200,000 distinct CDR3 sequences, about 94% appearing once. The sample was CD4+ T cells from PBMCs. All receptors derive from a human donor with Susac syndrome. The CDR3 runs from the conserved cysteine through the conserved F or W. A D gene is named only where the DNA matches it firmly. Only some rows state a clone size, as once, few, many or a class for expanded clones.

j_call	d_call	clone_size	v_call	cdr3_nt	cdr3_aa
TRBJ1-5	TRBD1	.	TRBV28	TGTGCCAGCAGTTTATTAACCCCAGGACAGGGGGCAAGCAATCAGCCCCAGCATTTT	CASSLLTPGQGASNQPQHF
TRBJ2-7	TRBD2	.	TRBV20-1	TGCAGTCCCCAATCCACGGCGGGAGGTGGGGTCGAGCAGTACTTC	CSPQSTAGGGVEQYF
TRBJ2-5	TRBD1	.	TRBV11-2	TGTGCCAGCAGCCTCCATTGGGGGACAGGGACTAACCAAGAGACCCAGTACTTC	CASSLHWGTGTNQETQYF
TRBJ2-5	.	.	TRBV30	TGTGCCTGGAGCCCACTGGGAAACCAAGAGACCCAGTACTTC	CAWSPLGNQETQYF
TRBJ1-5	.	.	TRBV6-2/TRBV6-3	TGTGCCAGCAGTCCCGCAGGGGGCAATCAGCCCCAGCATTTT	CASSPAGGNQPQHF
TRBJ1-1	.	.	TRBV6-1	TGTGCCAGCAGTGAGGGCGCGACGGCTTTCTTT	CASSEGATAFF
TRBJ2-3	TRBD2	.	TRBV20-1	TGCAGTGCTAGGTCGTCTAGCGGGGGGGCCCCAGATACGCAGTATTTT	CSARSSSGGAPDTQYF
TRBJ1-1	.	once	TRBV15	TGTGCCACCAGCGCCGACGGACGTTTGAACACTGAAGCTTTCTTT	CATSADGRLNTEAFF
TRBJ1-1	TRBD1	.	TRBV29-1	TGCAGCGTGCAGGGGGTTATCTCGGTGAACACTGAAGCTTTCTTT	CSVQGVISVNTEAFF
TRBJ2-7	TRBD2	.	TRBV20-1	TGCAGTGCTAGAGATTGGACTAGCGGGAAGAGCTACGAGCAGTACTTC	CSARDWTSGKSYEQYF
TRBJ1-1	.	.	TRBV7-6	TGTGCCAGCAGCAAAACCGGCCAGGGAATGAACACTGAAGCTTTCTTT	CASSKTGQGMNTEAFF
TRBJ2-3	TRBD2	.	TRBV15	TGTGCCACCAGCAGGACTAGCGCCCTGCCCCCCGCAGATACGCAGTATTTT	CATSRTSALPPADTQYF
TRBJ2-3	TRBD2	.	TRBV20-1	TGCAGTGCTAGAGATATTTTCACCGCCCTAGCGGGAGTTTCAGATACGCAGTATTTT	CSARDIFTALAGVSDTQYF
TRBJ1-1	.	.	TRBV23-1	TGCGCCAGCAGTTGGCAGCTTGACACTGAAGCTTTCTTT	CASSWQLDTEAFF
TRBJ1-1	TRBD1	.	TRBV23-1	TGCGCCAGCAGTCAATCAAATTTTGTAGGATTACAGGGGCTGAACACTGAAGCTTTCTTT	CASSQSNFVGLQGLNTEAFF
TRBJ1-4	TRBD1	.	TRBV18	TGTGCCAGCTCACCCGGACAGGGTAATGAAAAACTGTTTTTT	CASSPGQGNEKLFF
TRBJ1-2	TRBD1	.	TRBV29-1	TGCAGCGTCGAAAATGGACAGGGAGGGCTTAACTATGGCTACACCTTC	CSVENGQGGLNYGYTF
TRBJ2-7	.	.	TRBV20-1	TGCAGTGCTAGTTCGGAAGGGGCGGGCCTCTACGAGCAGTACTTC	CSASSEGAGLYEQYF
TRBJ2-7	TRBD1	.	TRBV5-1	TGCGCCAGCAGCTTTCTGGGGGACAGAAATATCTACGAGCAGTACTTC	CASSFLGDRNIYEQYF
TRBJ2-3	.	once	TRBV12-3/TRBV12-4	TGTGCCAGCAGTTTAGCGCGGGATACAGATACGCAGTATTTT	CASSLARDTDTQYF
TRBJ1-2	TRBD1	.	TRBV28	TGTGCCAGCAGTCATCACAGGGGGAGACACTATGGCTACACCTTC	CASSHHRGRHYGYTF
TRBJ2-7	TRBD1	.	TRBV30	TGTGCCTGGAGTACTTGGGGACAGGGGGCGAGAGAGCAGTACTTC	CAWSTWGQGAREQYF
TRBJ1-2	.	.	TRBV3-1	TGTGCCAGCAGCCATAAGCGGATAAACTATGGCTACACCTTC	CASSHKRINYGYTF
TRBJ2-5	.	.	TRBV5-1	TGCGCCAGCAGCCCCGGTGGGGGAAGGGAGACCCAGTACTTC	CASSPGGGRETQYF
TRBJ2-1	.	.	TRBV14	TGTGCCAGCAGCCACGGCTACAATGAGCAGTTCTTC	CASSHGYNEQFF
TRBJ2-7	TRBD1	.	TRBV5-1	TGCGCCAGCAGCTCATCCCGGGACAGCGGATGGGGTGGGCCAGTAAGGTCCTACGAGCAGTACTTC	CASSSSRDSGWGGPVRSYEQYF
TRBJ1-5	.	.	TRBV5-1	TGCGCCAGCAGCTTGGCCGGGGTGAGCAATCAGCCCCAGCATTTT	CASSLAGVSNQPQHF
TRBJ2-7	TRBD1	.	TRBV2	TGTGCCAGCGGCGACAGGGAAGCCTACGAGCAGTACTTC	CASGDREAYEQYF
TRBJ1-1	.	.	TRBV2	TGTGCCAGCAGTGTCGGCGAGATGAACACTGAAGCTTTCTTT	CASSVGEMNTEAFF
TRBJ2-7	.	.	TRBV30	TGTGCCTGGGGGGAGAGCTCCTACGAGCAGTACTTC	CAWGESSYEQYF
TRBJ1-1	TRBD1	.	TRBV6-6	TGTGCCAGCAGTAAACAATCCGGGACAGGGGTCACTGAAGCTTTCTTT	CASSKQSGTGVTEAFF
TRBJ2-5	TRBD2	once	TRBV20-1	TGCAGTGCTAGAGATTTATTCAGCGGGAGGGAGACCCAGTACTTC	CSARDLFSGRETQYF
TRBJ2-5	TRBD2	.	TRBV5-6	TGTGCCAGCAGCTTCGCCAGACTAGCGGGGGGCCAAGAGACCCAGTACTTC	CASSFARLAGGQETQYF
TRBJ2-3	.	.	TRBV2	TGTGCCAGCAGTACACCTCCAGATACGCAGTATTTT	CASSTPPDTQYF
TRBJ2-2	TRBD1	.	TRBV5-1	TGCGCCAGCAGCTTGGAGACAGGGGGACGCGGGGAGCTGTTTTTT	CASSLETGGRGELFF
TRBJ2-5	.	once	TRBV12-3/TRBV12-4	TGTGCCAGCAGCACCAATCAGGAGACCCAGTACTTC	CASSTNQETQYF
TRBJ2-7	.	.	TRBV7-2	TGTGCCAGCAGCTTAGTGGTAGGACTTTCCGAGCAGTACTTC	CASSLVVGLSEQYF
TRBJ2-1	.	.	TRBV9	TGTGCCAGCAGCGCGGGGGACAGATACAATGAGCAGTTCTTC	CASSAGDRYNEQFF
TRBJ1-1	.	.	TRBV2	TGTGCCAGCAGACATAACCAGGGGAAGAACACTGAAGCTTTCTTT	CASRHNQGKNTEAFF
TRBJ2-4	TRBD1	.	TRBV6-1	TGTGCCAGCAGCGAGACAGGGTTTGTGTCCAAAAACATTCAGTACTTC	CASSETGFVSKNIQYF
TRBJ2-6	.	.	TRBV9	TGTGCCAGCAGCGTAAAGGGCTCTGGGGCCAACGTCCTGACTTTC	CASSVKGSGANVLTF
TRBJ2-2	.	.	TRBV7-2	TGTGCCAGCAGCTTCTCAAGGGAGACCGGGGAGCTGTTTTTT	CASSFSRETGELFF
TRBJ1-1	.	.	TRBV5-1	TGCGCCAGCAGCTTGGGGGGTTCTTGGACTGAAGCTTTCTTT	CASSLGGSWTEAFF